Listed below are T cell receptor beta chains from one sample, sequenced in a study of blood T cell repertoires in COVID-19. The protocol was immunoSEQ multiplex PCR, while the TCRdb copy is restricted to in-frame clones and leaves out a portion. The profile shows approximately 180,000 clones, approximately 80% of them singletons. Sequences were obtained from PBMCs or T cells enriched from blood (not recorded which). These receptors were taken from a woman aged 45-60 years who had recovered from COVID-19. CDR3s include the opening cysteine and the closing phenylalanine or tryptophan. A D gene is named only where the DNA matches it firmly. The size field is filled for only some rows; it gives once, few, many or a size class.

J gene | V gene | D gene | clone size | CDR3 DNA | CDR3 protein
TRBJ1-5 | TRBV7-2 | - | - | TGTGCCAGCAGCTTAGAGGTGGGGGGGGGCAATCAGCCCCAGCATTTT | CASSLEVGGGNQPQHF
TRBJ2-1 | TRBV28 | TRBD1 | few | TGTGCCAGCAGTCCGAGTGGGACAGGGACTCCCTATGAGCAGTTCTTC | CASSPSGTGTPYEQFF
TRBJ1-2 | TRBV9 | - | - | TGTGCCAGCAGCGTAGTGGGTGAGGAGGTGGCGATCACCTTC | CASSVVGEEVAITF
TRBJ2-2 | TRBV5-1 | - | - | TGCGCCAGCAGCTTGGTGGCAACCTTAAGCGGGGAGCTGTTTTTT | CASSLVATLSGELFF
TRBJ1-1 | TRBV28 | - | - | TGTGCCAGCAGCACCCCGGACACGACTGAAGCTTTCTTT | CASSTPDTTEAFF
TRBJ2-6 | TRBV7-9 | TRBD2 | - | TGTGCCAGCAGCCACCCACTAGCGTCGAGCTCTGGGGCCAACGTCCTGACTTTC | CASSHPLASSSGANVLTF
TRBJ2-7 | TRBV19 | TRBD1 | - | TGTGCCAGCAAGAACAGGGGATCCTACGAGCAGTACTTC | CASKNRGSYEQYF
TRBJ2-1 | TRBV28 | - | - | TGTGCCAGCAGTTCCCCCTCCGACTACTACAATGAGCAGTTCTTC | CASSSPSDYYNEQFF
TRBJ1-4 | TRBV7-6 | TRBD1 | once | TGTGCCAGCAGCTTAGAGGTTGGGACAGGGAAAAATGAAAAACTGTTTTTT | CASSLEVGTGKNEKLFF
TRBJ2-1 | TRBV24-1 | TRBD1 | - | TGTGCCACGTGGACAGGGTTGGGGCAGTTCTTC | CATWTGLGQFF
TRBJ2-7 | TRBV5-1 | - | once | TGCGCCAGCGCCCTCGACCCCGGGATCTCCTACGAGCAGTACTTC | CASALDPGISYEQYF
TRBJ2-7 | TRBV7-2 | - | few | TGTGCCAGCAGCCTCTCCGGGCCTCACGGGGTTAACTACGAGCAGTACTTC | CASSLSGPHGVNYEQYF
TRBJ2-5 | TRBV30 | TRBD2 | - | TGTGCCTGGAGTGCGGCGGGAGGAGCAGAGACCCAGTACTTC | CAWSAAGGAETQYF
TRBJ2-2 | TRBV3-1/TRBV3-2 | - | - | TGTGCCAGCAGCCTAGGATCGGAGCCCGGGGAGCTGTTTTTT | CASSLGSEPGELFF
TRBJ1-5 | TRBV21-1 | - | - | TGTGCCAGCAGCAAAGTGGGAAAACAGGACGCTGCTTATAGCAATCAGCCCCAGCATTTT | CASSKVGKQDAAYSNQPQHF
TRBJ2-1 | TRBV30 | - | - | TGTGCCTGGAGTGAAGCCAGGTACAATGAGCAGTTCTTC | CAWSEARYNEQFF
TRBJ2-2 | TRBV5-5 | TRBD2 | - | TGTGCCAGCAGCTTTTCACTAGCGGGAGGGAAATCCGGGGAGCTGTTTTTT | CASSFSLAGGKSGELFF
TRBJ1-6 | TRBV27 | - | - | TGTGCCAGCAGTTACAGGGACGATTCACCCCTCCACTTT | CASSYRDDSPLHF
TRBJ1-3 | TRBV5-6 | - | few | TGTGCCAGCAGCTTGGGGACATCTCCTGGAAACACCATATATTTT | CASSLGTSPGNTIYF
TRBJ1-1 | TRBV28 | - | - | TGTGCCAGCAGTTTCGGACAGAGCACGAACACTGAAGCTTTCTTT | CASSFGQSTNTEAFF
TRBJ1-2 | TRBV2 | TRBD1 | - | TGTGCCAGCGGAGGGGACAGGGTGAGTGGCTACACCTTC | CASGGDRVSGYTF
TRBJ2-5 | TRBV19 | TRBD1 | few | TGTGCCAGTAGCTTAATGGGACAGTCCCAAGAGACCCAGTACTTC | CASSLMGQSQETQYF
TRBJ2-3 | TRBV28 | - | - | TGTGCCAGCAGTCTCCTCGGAGCGTCAACTAGCACAGATACGCAGTATTTT | CASSLLGASTSTDTQYF
TRBJ2-7 | TRBV4-1 | - | - | TGCGCCAGCAGCCAAACGGTACCCGAGGAAGGCTCAAAGGGGCACGAGCAGTACTTC | CASSQTVPEEGSKGHEQYF
TRBJ2-1 | TRBV7-3 | - | - | TGTGCCAGCAGCTTAACGGGCGAGGAGGAATTCTTC | CASSLTGEEEFF
TRBJ2-1 | TRBV6-5 | - | many | TGTGCCAGCAGTACCAGGGGTGGTGAGCAGTTCTTC | CASSTRGGEQFF
TRBJ1-6 | TRBV19 | - | - | TGTGCCAGTAGTCTAACAGGAAATAATTCACCCCTCCACTTT | CASSLTGNNSPLHF
TRBJ2-1 | TRBV6-5 | TRBD2 | - | TGTGCCAGCAGTTATGGGCGGGGGACCTACAATGAGCAGTTCTTC | CASSYGRGTYNEQFF
TRBJ2-2 | TRBV7-9 | TRBD2 | - | TGTGCCAGCAGCGATCCCGGGACTAGCGGGAGTAACACCGGGGAGCTGTTTTTT | CASSDPGTSGSNTGELFF
TRBJ2-7 | TRBV30 | - | once | TGTGCCTGGACAGGGCGCCCTTACTTCTACGAGCAGTACTTC | CAWTGRPYFYEQYF
TRBJ1-1 | TRBV15 | TRBD1 | - | TGTGCCACCAGTGTGGACAGGGGGCGGACTGAAGCTTTCTTT | CATSVDRGRTEAFF
TRBJ2-1 | TRBV9 | TRBD1 | - | TGTGCCAGCAGCGTGGGGACAGCAGACAATGAGCAGTTCTTC | CASSVGTADNEQFF
TRBJ2-7 | TRBV7-2 | - | few | TGTGCCAGCAGCTTAGGCCCAACTAGCTCCTACGAGCAGTACTTC | CASSLGPTSSYEQYF
TRBJ2-2 | TRBV7-2 | TRBD2 | - | TGTGCCAGCAGCTTAGAAGGACTAGTCACCGGGGAGCTGTTTTTT | CASSLEGLVTGELFF
TRBJ2-1 | TRBV9 | TRBD1 | - | TGTGCCAGCAGCGTTGGACAGGGGGCGCACGATGAGCAGTTCTTC | CASSVGQGAHDEQFF
TRBJ2-2 | TRBV7-6 | - | once | TGTGCCGAACGTAGCGGGAACACCGGGGAGCTGTTTTTT | CAERSGNTGELFF
TRBJ1-5 | TRBV5-8 | TRBD1 | - | TGTGCCAGCAGCCCGACAGGGGGATTCAATCAGCCCCAGCATTTT | CASSPTGGFNQPQHF
TRBJ1-4 | TRBV18 | - | once | TGTGCCAGCTCACACCGACAGACAACTAATGAAAAACTGTTTTTT | CASSHRQTTNEKLFF
TRBJ1-1 | TRBV2 | - | few | TGTGCCAGCAGCGGGGAGGGCAGGGTCGGTTCTGAAGCTTTCTTT | CASSGEGRVGSEAFF
TRBJ1-1 | TRBV27 | TRBD1 | - | TGTGCCAGCAGTCTCAATGCCCGGGGACAGGGGTGGCGGGCTTTCTTT | CASSLNARGQGWRAFF